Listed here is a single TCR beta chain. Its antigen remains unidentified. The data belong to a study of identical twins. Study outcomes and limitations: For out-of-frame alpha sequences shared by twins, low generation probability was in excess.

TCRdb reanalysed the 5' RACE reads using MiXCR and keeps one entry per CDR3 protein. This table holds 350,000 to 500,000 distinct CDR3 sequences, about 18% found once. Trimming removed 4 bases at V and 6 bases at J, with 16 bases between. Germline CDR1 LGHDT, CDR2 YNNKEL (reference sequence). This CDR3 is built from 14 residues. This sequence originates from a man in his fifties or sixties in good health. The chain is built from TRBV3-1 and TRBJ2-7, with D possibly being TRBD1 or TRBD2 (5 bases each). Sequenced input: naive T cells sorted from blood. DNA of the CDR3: TGTGCCAGCAGCCCGGGACCCTCACCTTGCGAGCAGTACTTC. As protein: CASSPGPSPCEQYF.